This record concerns one T cell receptor (beta chain) sequence. The antigen remains unidentified. This specimen comes from a study of cytomegalovirus exposure and HLA in healthy donors. Whole-study findings and limits: A later look showed TCR association rates differing by HLA locus, highest for DRB1 and lowest for HLA-C.

PCR employed 60 Vbeta and 13 Jbeta primers. Profiled with immunoSEQ multiplex PCR; TCRdb holds only in-frame clones, not every one. The repertoire holds some 190,000 clones, around 87% seen once, with 1.5% to 2% in the top ten. Although they were nominally healthy when sampled, donors likely had unrecorded immune exposures. The source of this sequence is a woman aged 18-29 years in good health and CMV-seronegative. The sample comprised PBMCs.

Here the CDR3 DNA reads TGTGCCAGCAGTTATCGCACCATTAGCGGGCCCACCTACAATGAGCAGTTCTTC. It encodes CASSYRTISGPTYNEQFF. This rearrangement joins TRBV6-9 to TRBJ2-1; 7 bases match TRBD2. Germline values: CDR1 MNHGY, CDR2 SVAAGI. The CDR3 is made up of 18 amino acids. Germline trimming cut 2 bases from V and 2 bases from J; bases unmatched to any gene: 12.